This T cell receptor beta chain derives from a study of blood T cell repertoires in COVID-19. This clone has only a few counts. The authors' processing: From reference gene primer amplification, estimates of nucleated cell counts were derived. This table comes from immunoSEQ multiplex PCR, and its TCRdb copy is limited to in-frame clones, with some not included. The DNA gave D and trimming, while V, J and clone size come from that table. This table holds some 180,000 clones, more than 70% found once. The sequence derives from a middle-aged man with COVID-19, enrolled during active disease. Sequenced: peripheral blood.

CDR3 residues: CASIRTSSYEQYF. The CDR3 bases are TGTGCCAGCATTCGCACAAGCTCCTACGAGCAGTACTTC. V and J are TRBV6-5 and TRBJ2-7; unclear D gene. V lost 7 bases and J 0 bases, leaving 10 bases between the germline ends. Germline V lookup: CDR1 MNHEY, CDR2 SVGAGI. The CDR3 sequence is 13 residues long.